The clone carrying this T cell receptor beta chain was observed a few times. Its antigen is unidentified. The junction differs from germline at one of its ends, possibly a read error. The record originates from a study of T cell repertoires in cytomegalovirus infection. The wider study: Evidence of both CMV infection and a matching HLA type came from public TCR beta signatures.

Broader study findings: The study identified carriers of CMV plus the relevant HLA from cumulative public TCR beta family frequency.

TCRdb called the reads again in MiXCR, with one record for every CDR3 protein. Of fewer than 200,000 distinct CDR3 sequences listed, about a fifth are singletons. In germline, CDR1 is MDHEN, CDR2 SYDVKM. This CDR3 comprises 14 residues. V usage is TRBV28 and J usage is TRBJ1-5; the match to TRBD1 covers 9 bases. The sequenced sample was CD8+ T cells from cultured PBMCs, obtained from culture after CMV antigen stimulation. The clonotype was recovered from a human donor in good health (CMV status not recorded). Some clones in this sample may be carry-over from other donors' samples. DNA for the CDR3: TGTGCCAGCAGCTACAGGGGGCGCAAACAGCCCCAGCATTTT. Translated: CASSYRGRKQPQHF.